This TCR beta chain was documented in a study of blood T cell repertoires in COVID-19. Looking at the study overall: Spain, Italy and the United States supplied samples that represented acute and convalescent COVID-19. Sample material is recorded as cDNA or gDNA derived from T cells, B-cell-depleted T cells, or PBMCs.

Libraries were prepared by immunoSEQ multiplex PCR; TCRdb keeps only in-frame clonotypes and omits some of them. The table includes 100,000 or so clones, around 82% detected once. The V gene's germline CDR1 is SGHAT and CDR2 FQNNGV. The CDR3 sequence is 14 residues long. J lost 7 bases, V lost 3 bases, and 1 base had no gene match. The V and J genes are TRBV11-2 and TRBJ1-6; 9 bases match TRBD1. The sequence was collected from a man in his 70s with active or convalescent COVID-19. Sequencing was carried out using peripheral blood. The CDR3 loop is CASSLTGGNSPLHF. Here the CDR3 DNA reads TGTGCCAGCAGCTTGACAGGGGGAAATTCACCCCTCCACTTT.